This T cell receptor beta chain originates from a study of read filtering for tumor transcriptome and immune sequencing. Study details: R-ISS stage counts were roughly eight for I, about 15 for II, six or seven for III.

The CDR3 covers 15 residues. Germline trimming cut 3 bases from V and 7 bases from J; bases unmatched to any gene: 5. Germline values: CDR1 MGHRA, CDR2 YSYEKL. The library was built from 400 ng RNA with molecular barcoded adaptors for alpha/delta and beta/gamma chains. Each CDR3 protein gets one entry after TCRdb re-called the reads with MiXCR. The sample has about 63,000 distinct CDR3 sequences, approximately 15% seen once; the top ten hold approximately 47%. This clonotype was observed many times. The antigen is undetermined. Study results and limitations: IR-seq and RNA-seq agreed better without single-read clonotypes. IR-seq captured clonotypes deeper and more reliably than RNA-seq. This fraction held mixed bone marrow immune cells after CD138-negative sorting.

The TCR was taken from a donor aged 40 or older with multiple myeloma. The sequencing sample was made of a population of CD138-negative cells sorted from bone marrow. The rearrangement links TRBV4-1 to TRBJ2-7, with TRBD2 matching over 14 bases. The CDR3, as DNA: TGCGCCAGCAGCCAGAAGACTAGCGGGAGGGGTGAGCAGTACTTC. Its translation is CASSQKTSGRGEQYF.